The 22 T cell receptor beta chains below were found in one sample sequenced in a study of CXCR3-negative and CXCR3-positive naive CD8 T cells. All TRB cDNA libraries came from 5' RACE performed with UMI labels. TCRdb derives one entry per CDR3 protein from the 5' RACE reads, leaving out DNA. The table counts 84,000 or so distinct CDR3 sequences; more than 1.5% lies in the top ten. The specimen sequenced was naive CXCR3- CD8+ T cells from blood. Described subset: CD45RO-CCR7+CD27+CD95- naive CD8+ T cells lacking CXCR3 (TNR3-). The receptors shown here come from a human donor in good health. Some clones in this sample may be carry-over from other donors' samples.

The chain couples TRBV5-5 to TRBJ2-7; no DNA is available, so the TRBD1 call from TCRdb remains unchecked. CDR3 length equals 13 residues. CDR1 is SGHKS, CDR2 YYEKEE, per germline (reference sequence). CDR3 sequence: CASSFGQASEQYF.

The gene calls are TRBV29-1 and TRBJ2-7; TCRdb selects TRBD1, and the lack of DNA leaves this call unchecked. Germline values: CDR1 SQVTM, CDR2 ANQGSEA. The CDR3 length is 11 residues. The CDR3 spells CSVAGDYEQYF.

The chain joins TRBV5-1 to TRBJ2-7; TCRdb designates TRBD1, a call that cannot be tested without DNA. Germline V gene lookup returns CDR1 SGHRS and CDR2 YFSETQ. This CDR3 spans 14 amino acids. CDR3: CASSPDSNSYEQYF.

CDR3 sequence reads: CASSVGGTSYYGYTF. The chain couples TRBV9 to TRBJ1-2. CDR1 is SGDLS, CDR2 YYNGEE, per germline. This CDR3 contains 15 residues.

V gene TRBV27 combines with J gene TRBJ2-7; the D gene TCRdb calls, TRBD1, cannot be checked with no DNA. The germline V gene has CDR1 MNHEY and CDR2 SMNVEV (reference sequence). This CDR3 region has 14 residues. CDR3 amino acids: CASSYGGEYYEQYF.

V gene TRBV13 combines with J gene TRBJ2-3; TCRdb's D call, TRBD2, is unchecked because there is no DNA. The CDR3 has 15 residues. Germline V gene lookup returns CDR1 PRHDT and CDR2 FYEKMQ (reference sequence). CDR3: CASKPGTSELYTQYF.

This chain joins TRBV20-1 and TRBJ2-5; TCRdb's D call of TRBD2 is untestable without DNA. This CDR3 has 11 residues. Germline V gene sequence: CDR1 DFQATT, CDR2 SNEGSKA (reference sequence). The CDR3 protein is CSARLLGGEYF.

This chain's CDR3 is CSVAAGDSNQPQHF. This chain links TRBV29-1 with TRBJ1-5; TCRdb selects TRBD1, and the lack of DNA leaves this call unchecked. This CDR3 is built from 14 residues. CDR1 and CDR2 from the germline V gene are SQVTM and ANQGSEA. Supplemented by reference TRBV29-1 and TRBJ1-5, the full variable domain reads SAVISQKPSRDICQRGTSLTIQCQVDSQVTMMFWYRQQPGQSLTLIATANQGSEATYESGFVIDKFPISRPNLTFSTLTVSNMSPEDSSIYLCSVAAGDSNQPQHFGDGTRLSIL.

The rearrangement joins TRBV29-1 to TRBJ2-7; the TCRdb D gene call, TRBD1, has no DNA to confirm it. This CDR3 region has 14 residues. The germline gives CDR1 SQVTM, CDR2 ANQGSEA. The CDR3 region is CSVTRTGVPYEQYF.

This chain connects TRBV7-9 to TRBJ1-1. Germline-derived CDR1 and CDR2 are SEHNR and FQNEAQ (reference sequence). This CDR3 is built from 12 residues. The CDR3 sequence is CASSPEGGEAFF.

The chain uses TRBV29-1 and TRBJ2-3; TCRdb proposes TRBD1, but this gene call is untestable without DNA. The germline V gene has CDR1 SQVTM and CDR2 ANQGSEA. There are 18 residues in the CDR3. The CDR3 sequence: CSVDGELGGHRLWDTQYF.

The chain is built from TRBV27 and TRBJ2-1; TCRdb outputs TRBD2, but without DNA this stays unchecked. CDR3 size: 16 residues. Germline CDR1 reads MNHEY; CDR2 reads SMNVEV (reference sequence). The CDR3 protein is CASMMWVTGGGNEQFF.

The chain couples TRBV6-2 or TRBV6-3 to TRBJ1-2. CDR1 is MNHEY, CDR2 SVGEGT, per germline. CDR3 length: 12 amino acids. The CDR3: CASRVANYGYTF.

The chain links TRBV5-1 to TRBJ1-1; checking the TCRdb D call of TRBD1 is not possible without DNA. Germline V gene sequence: CDR1 SGHRS, CDR2 YFSETQ. This CDR3 has 14 residues. The CDR3 loop reads CASSLAGQWTEAFF.

The rearrangement joins TRBV4-3 to TRBJ2-2; TCRdb selects TRBD1, and the lack of DNA leaves this call unchecked. The CDR3 consists of 16 residues. Germline V gene lookup returns CDR1 LGHNA and CDR2 YSLEER. The CDR3 spells CASSQDGGSNTGELFF.

J is TRBJ2-7 and V is TRBV23-1. TRBV23-1 is labeled an ORF, and its function is uncertain. This CDR3 is 13 amino acids long. CDR3 in amino acids: CASSQSPRNEQYF.

The chain uses TRBV6-5 and TRBJ1-1. This CDR3 has 17 amino acids. Germline CDR1 reads MNHEY; CDR2 reads SVGAGI. The chain's CDR3 is CASSYSEDTIMNTEAFF.

This rearrangement joins TRBV5-1 to TRBJ2-1; without DNA, the TCRdb call of TRBD1 cannot be checked. CDR3 length: 13 residues. The V gene's germline CDR1 is SGHRS and CDR2 YFSETQ. The CDR3 spells CASSLTGNNEQFF.

V usage is TRBV11-2 and J usage is TRBJ2-7. Germline V gives CDR1 SGHAT, CDR2 FQNNGV. The length of the CDR3 is 14 residues. The CDR3 here is CASSLYLGSYEQYF.

The J gene is TRBJ1-1, the V gene TRBV28. Germline CDR1 is MDHEN and CDR2 is SYDVKM. The CDR3 length is 16 residues. This chain's CDR3 is CASSFPPQFVGSEAFF. The whole variable domain, filled in from reference TRBV28 and TRBJ1-1, reads DVKVTQSSRYLVKRTGEKVFLECVQDMDHENMFWYRQDPGLGLRLIYFSYDVKMKEKGDIPEGYSVSREKKERFSLILESASTNQTSMYLCASSFPPQFVGSEAFFGQGTRLTVV.

The V call is TRBV9, the J call TRBJ2-1; checking the TCRdb D call of TRBD1 is not possible without DNA. CDR3 length: 15 amino acids. Germline lookup yields CDR1 SGDLS and CDR2 YYNGEE. The CDR3 protein is CASSAPGRGFNEQFF.

This chain joins TRBV6-6 and TRBJ2-7. CDR1 MNHNY and CDR2 SVGAGI come from the germline V gene (reference sequence). This CDR3 spans 12 amino acids. The CDR3 sequence: CASSPSSYEQYF.